Listed here are 27 T cell receptor beta chains from one sample, sequenced in a study of radiotherapy plus CTLA-4 blockade in lung cancer. Produced via immunoSEQ multiplex PCR; TCRdb's table is partial and in-frame only. Of 90,000 to 130,000 clones listed, more than 75% are singletons. Material: peripheral blood, obtained from a patient treated with radiotherapy plus ipilimumab. Source of these receptors: a human donor with non-small cell lung cancer that progressed on radiotherapy plus ipilimumab. Some clones in this sample may be carry-over from other donors' samples.

The gene calls are TRBV7-2 and TRBJ1-5; no clear D. The CDR3 is 16 amino acids. The germline CDR1 and CDR2 sequences are SGHTA and FQGNSA. Trimming shortened V by 1 base and J by 1 base, and 11 bases separated the two germline ends. CDR3 nucleotides: TGTGCCAGCAGCTTAGGATTTTCCGGGAGCAATCAGCCCCAGCATTTT. Amino acid sequence: CASSLGFSGSNQPQHF.

V and J are TRBV7-8 and TRBJ1-3; D might be TRBD1 (5 bases). The CDR3 extends over 13 amino acids. Trimming removed 5 bases from V and 1 base from J, with 6 bases in between. Germline assignment: CDR1 SGHVS and CDR2 FQNEAQ. CDR3 residues: CASSRGSGNTIYF. In nucleotides, the CDR3 is TGTGCCAGCAGCCGGGGGTCTGGAAACACCATATATTTT.

This clone was recorded only once. This chain uses TRBV29-1 with TRBJ1-2; TRBD1 might be the D (6 bases). CDR1 is SQVTM and CDR2 is ANQGSEA in the germline V gene. This CDR3 contains 13 residues. Between the trimmed V and J ends, which lost 8 bases and 4 bases, there was a span of 17 bases. The CDR3 is CSSLGAGVYGYTF. CDR3 coding DNA: TGCAGCTCCTTGGGGGCAGGGGTCTATGGCTACACCTTC.

The chain is built from TRBV12-5 and TRBJ1-2, with no clear D. V gave up 0 bases and J gave up 8 bases, with 19 bases separating them. This CDR3 is built from 16 residues. In germline, CDR1 is LGHNT, CDR2 FRNRAP. DNA for the CDR3: TGTGCTAGTGGTTTGGTAGTTGCCTACCCTATGGCGGGCTACACCTTC. Protein: CASGLVVAYPMAGYTF.

This clone has just one count. The chain joins TRBV18 to TRBJ2-3; the D is unclear. CDR3 size: 14 residues. The V gene's germline CDR1 is KGHSH and CDR2 LQKENI. The V and J ends lost 4 bases and 6 bases respectively, with 14 bases between them. The CDR3 region is CASSLYTSKDTQYF. The CDR3, as DNA: TGTGCCAGCTCACTTTATACGTCCAAGGATACGCAGTATTTT.

The chain links TRBV18 to TRBJ1-5; no clear D gene. Per germline, CDR1 KGHSH and CDR2 LQKENI. The CDR3 consists of 15 residues. V gave up 2 bases and J gave up 0 bases, with 8 bases separating them. CDR3 amino acids: CASSPSSGSNQPQHF. The CDR3 DNA reads as TGTGCCAGCTCACCAAGTAGTGGTAGCAATCAGCCCCAGCATTTT.

This chain uses TRBV7-6 with TRBJ2-7; no definite D call. The germline CDR1 and CDR2 sequences are SGHVS and FNYEAQ. This CDR3 contains 14 residues. Trimming left V 3 bases short and J 0 bases short, with 9 bases between. The chain's CDR3 is CASSFNPSSYEQYF. CDR3 DNA sequence: TGTGCCAGCAGCTTCAACCCGAGCTCCTACGAGCAGTACTTC.

As regards this clone: Additional DNA sequences in this sample encode the identical CDR3. The rearrangement links TRBV28 to TRBJ1-2, with TRBD1 matching over 7 bases. With V trimmed by 4 bases and J by 1 base, 3 bases remained unmatched. The CDR3 has 14 amino acids. Germline V gene sequence: CDR1 MDHEN, CDR2 SYDVKM. CDR3 protein: CASSSAGGNYGYTF. The DNA of the CDR3 is TGTGCCAGCAGTTCCGCAGGGGGTAACTATGGCTACACCTTC.

The chain links TRBV7-9 to TRBJ2-5, with a possible D match to TRBD1 (6 bases). The CDR3 runs to 17 residues. Germline CDR1 and CDR2: SEHNR and FQNEAQ (reference sequence). The V gene lost 1 base and the J gene lost 5 bases, with 20 bases spanning the gap. The CDR3 loop is CASSLDRVFVSGETQYF. For the CDR3, the DNA is TGTGCCAGCAGCTTAGACAGGGTGTTTGTTTCAGGGGAGACCCAGTACTTC. The full variable domain, in which reference TRBV7-9 and TRBJ2-5 provide the parts outside the CDR3, is DTGVSQNPRHKITKRGQNVTFRCDPISEHNRLYWYRQTLGQGPEFLTYFQNEAQLEKSRLLSDRFSAERPKGSFSTLEIQRTEQGDSAMYLCASSLDRVFVSGETQYFGPGTRLLVL.

This clone was seen only a few times. The chain couples TRBV15 to TRBJ1-4; D is undetermined. V was trimmed by 5 bases and J by 3 bases, leaving 10 bases between them. Looked up from germline, CDR1 is LNHNV and CDR2 is YYDKDF (reference sequence). This CDR3 contains 14 residues. The CDR3 coding sequence is TGTGCCACCAGCTCTCTAGTACCTAATGAAAAACTGTTTTTT. Translation: CATSSLVPNEKLFF.

The J gene is TRBJ1-2, the V gene TRBV7-2; the D gene is possibly TRBD1 (5 bases). V lost 6 bases and J 4 bases, leaving 15 bases between the germline ends. The CDR3 is 14 amino acids. The V gene's germline CDR1 is SGHTA and CDR2 FQGNSA. The CDR3 bases are TGTGCCAGCAGTCGAGGGGCGGCCGGCTATGGCTACACCTTC. Its protein is CASSRGAAGYGYTF.

This clone was recorded once. This chain joins TRBV30 and TRBJ1-2, with 8 bases fitting TRBD1. The junction had 7 bases not matched to a gene; V was cut back by 0 bases and J by 7 bases. Per the germline V gene, CDR1 is GTSNPN and CDR2 is SVGIG (reference sequence). This CDR3 has 14 amino acids. CDR3 coding DNA: TGTGCCTGGAGTGTACGACAGGGGCTTGCTGGCTACACCTTC. Amino acid sequence: CAWSVRQGLAGYTF.

J is TRBJ2-3 and V is TRBV6-5; D gene uncertain. V was shortened by 0 bases and J by 5 bases, with 9 bases between the two germline ends. CDR1 and CDR2 from the germline V gene are MNHEY and SVGAGI. CDR3 size: 14 residues. The CDR3 DNA reads TGTGCCAGCAGTTACTCCGACCCGGGAGATACGCAGTATTTT. This encodes CASSYSDPGDTQYF.

The V call is TRBV5-5, the J call TRBJ2-4; the D gene is possibly TRBD1 (9 bases). V was trimmed by 6 bases and J by 7 bases, leaving 20 bases between them. The CDR3 runs to 15 residues. Germline values: CDR1 SGHKS, CDR2 YYEKEE (reference sequence). The CDR3 DNA reads as TGTGCCAGCACCCCGGGGGGGACAGGGCTGAACATTCAGTACTTC. As protein: CASTPGGTGLNIQYF.

The chain recombines TRBV7-3 with TRBJ2-7; D is unresolved. The CDR3 is 15 residues long. Trimming took off 3 bases at V and 4 bases at J, with 16 bases between the two ends. In germline, CDR1 is SGHTA, CDR2 FQGTGA. The CDR3 loop is CASSLVGILGYEQYF. The CDR3 DNA follows: TGTGCCAGCAGCTTGGTGGGTATTCTAGGGTACGAGCAGTACTTC.

This sequence joins TRBV7-9 and TRBJ2-7, with a tentative D call TRBD1 (6 bases). Deletions cut 5 bases from V and 2 bases from J, with 10 bases between. CDR1 is SEHNR, CDR2 FQNEAQ, per germline (reference sequence). The CDR3 totals 13 residues. The CDR3 region has the DNA TGTGCCAGCAGCCGGGGACAACCCTACGAGCAGTACTTC. Translation: CASSRGQPYEQYF.

The chain links TRBV5-1 to TRBJ1-1, with D hard to call. Germline V gene lookup returns CDR1 SGHRS and CDR2 YFSETQ. This CDR3 is built from 14 residues. Deletions cut 0 bases from V and 0 bases from J, with 6 bases between. Written as DNA, the CDR3 is TGCGCCAGCAGCTTGGAAAGAATGAACACTGAAGCTTTCTTT. Translating gives CASSLERMNTEAFF. The full variable domain, with the rest looked up from reference TRBV5-1 and TRBJ1-1, is KAGVTQTPRYLIKTRGQQVTLSCSPISGHRSVSWYQQTPGQGLQFLFEYFSETQRNKGNFPGRFSGRQFSNSRSEMNVSTLELGDSALYLCASSLERMNTEAFFGQGTRLTVV.

The chain couples TRBV7-8 to TRBJ1-1, with no clear D. Germline lookup yields CDR1 SGHVS and CDR2 FQNEAQ. CDR3 length equals 14 residues. V lost 2 bases and J 0 bases, leaving 7 bases between the germline ends. CDR3 sequence reads: CASSLSRLNTEAFF. The CDR3 DNA sequence: TGTGCCAGCAGCTTAAGCCGTCTGAACACTGAAGCTTTCTTT.

The chain employs TRBV4-2 and TRBJ1-2; D uncertain. This CDR3 is 11 amino acids long. Germline V gives CDR1 LGHNA, CDR2 YNFKEQ. Trimming took off 0 bases at V and 7 bases at J, with 3 bases between the two ends. Here the CDR3 reads CASSQDTGYTF. The CDR3 DNA is TGTGCCAGCAGCCAAGATACTGGCTACACCTTC.

The CDR3 reads CASSFLVPGQGRNTIYF. The CDR3 DNA sequence: TGTGCCAGCAGCTTCCTCGTACCGGGACAGGGAAGAAACACCATATATTTT. This chain joins TRBV7-6 and TRBJ1-3, with 9 bases aligning to TRBD1. With 3 bases clipped from V and 5 bases from J, the junction kept 11 bases outside the gene matches. Per germline, CDR1 SGHVS and CDR2 FNYEAQ. The CDR3 is made up of 17 amino acids.

The gene calls are TRBV6-5 and TRBJ1-5; 7 bases fit TRBD1. This CDR3 is 13 amino acids long. Per the germline V gene, CDR1 is MNHEY and CDR2 is SVGAGI. Trimming at V came to 5 bases and at J to 5 bases, leaving 3 bases not matched to a gene. The CDR3 loop reads CASSNRGDQPQHF. CDR3 bases: TGTGCCAGCAGTAACAGGGGCGATCAGCCCCAGCATTTT.

The rearrangement uses TRBV18 and TRBJ2-7; TRBD1 matches at 7 bases. The junction had 4 bases not matched to a gene; V was cut back by 5 bases and J by 6 bases. The germline gives CDR1 KGHSH, CDR2 LQKENI. There are 12 residues in the CDR3. The chain's CDR3 is CASSEDRAEQYF. The DNA of the CDR3 is TGTGCCAGCTCAGAAGACAGGGCCGAGCAGTACTTC.

V usage is TRBV5-4 and J usage is TRBJ2-3; 7 positions agree with TRBD1. The CDR3 extends over 14 amino acids. Per germline, CDR1 SGHNT and CDR2 YYREEE (reference sequence). Germline trimming cut 5 bases from V and 3 bases from J; bases unmatched to any gene: 6. The CDR3 reads CASRFGTVTDTQYF. The CDR3 DNA reads TGTGCCAGCAGGTTCGGGACAGTTACAGATACGCAGTATTTT.

This clone was picked up one time. J is TRBJ2-3 and V is TRBV11-2, with 12 bases aligning to TRBD2. CDR1 SGHAT and CDR2 FQNNGV come from the germline V gene. There are 16 residues in the CDR3. After removal of 5 bases from V and 2 bases from J, the junction contained 5 bases not matched to a gene. CDR3 coding DNA: TGTGCCAGCAGCCTAGCGGGGGGGCGGTCCACAGATACGCAGTATTTT. Amino acid sequence: CASSLAGGRSTDTQYF.

Concerning this clone: One base away lies a much larger clone, so this may be a sequencing read error. The chain combines TRBV6-9 with TRBJ2-7, with 7 bases matching TRBD1. CDR1 and CDR2 (germline): MNHGY, SVAAGI. The J segment lost 0 bases and the V segment lost 3 bases, leaving 5 bases of the junction unmatched. This CDR3 is 15 amino acids long. Written as DNA, the CDR3 is TGTGCCAGCAGTTACTCGTCAGGGGGCTCCTACGAGCAGTACTTC. Its translation is CASSYSSGGSYEQYF.

The chain uses TRBV19 and TRBJ1-5; tentative D call: TRBD1 (5 bases). CDR3 length equals 19 residues. Germline V gives CDR1 LNHDA, CDR2 SQIVND (reference sequence). Trimming left V 7 bases short and J 0 bases short, with 25 bases between. The DNA for the CDR3 is TGTGCCAGTACCTCATGGCTCAGAGGGGTACAAAATAGCAATCAGCCCCAGCATTTT. Protein sequence: CASTSWLRGVQNSNQPQHF.

The CDR3 sequence is CASSPLGQGYGYTF. In DNA form, the CDR3 reads TGTGCCAGCTCACCACTAGGACAGGGTTATGGCTACACCTTC. The V call is TRBV18, the J call TRBJ1-2, with TRBD1 identical over 8 bases. This CDR3 spans 14 amino acids. Germline CDR1 is KGHSH and CDR2 is LQKENI. V was clipped by 1 base and J by 5 bases; unmatched bases: 3.